These T cell receptor beta chains were read from a single sample in a study of blood T cell repertoires in COVID-19. The protocol was immunoSEQ multiplex PCR, while the TCRdb copy is restricted to in-frame clones and leaves out a portion. Found here are under 200,000 clones, about four fifths of them singletons; the top ten hold under 4%. The specimen was PBMCs or T cells enriched from blood (not recorded which). These receptor sequences come from a young woman who had been exposed to COVID-19. Each CDR3 is given without its conserved first and last residue. D genes are given only for firm matches.

v_call d_call cdr3_aa
TRBV10-1 TRBD1 ASSEGGQGAKQAF
TRBV5-1 TRBD1 ASSFDGTGGAF
TRBV4-2 . ASSQGRTDTQY
TRBV5-1 TRBD2 ASSPGGGLEQY
TRBV20-1 . SARNTEAF
TRBV6-2/TRBV6-3 TRBD1 ASSGTDFSYNEQF
TRBV20-1 . SASKGRTDGYT
TRBV9 TRBD2 ASSFKSGGANTGELF
TRBV7-2 TRBD2 ASSFRSGAKRGEQF
TRBV4-3 . ASSQDFKNNGYT
TRBV29-1 . SAIQGADPYEQY
TRBV19 TRBD1 ASSDRGTNEKLF
TRBV4-1 . ASSQDQLASVFTDTQY
TRBV3-1/TRBV3-2 . ASSQVARAGYT
TRBV6-2/TRBV6-3 TRBD1 ASSYRDRAPYNEQF
TRBV2 TRBD2 ASSLAGDTDTQY
TRBV5-1 . ASTSDGWVQAREQY
TRBV9 . ASSVASDFSFYEQY
TRBV7-6 TRBD1 ASRGETGLSYT
TRBV9 TRBD2 ASSAERGPYNEQF
TRBV27 . ASSSSGWVSYNEQF
TRBV10-1 TRBD2 ASSESLAGNTDTQY
TRBV9 . ASSPLGADQETQY
TRBV11-3 . ASSLVSGAGELF
TRBV6-2/TRBV6-3 TRBD1 ASSTNYRGYQPQH
TRBV2 TRBD1 ASNYGDSGYT
TRBV18 . ASSPKAGQYEQY
TRBV5-1 TRBD2 ASRSGTSGGSSYEQY
TRBV25-1 . ASSGSGRGAGYT
TRBV19 TRBD1 ATCRDRGICQPQH
TRBV9 . ASSVAGLALGNSPLH
TRBV6-5 TRBD1 ASTPEQGAYYGYT
TRBV6-4 . ASSDGRGGRYNEQF
TRBV27 TRBD1 ASSPTGSYYEQY
TRBV11-3 . ASSSRLDNIQY
TRBV5-1 . ASSLDGANTEAF
TRBV6-1 . ASSERRTPVNEKLF
TRBV9 . ASSVTGGNTIY
TRBV7-2 TRBD1 ASSLGQGEGEQY
TRBV4-2 . ASSQDRAGELF
TRBV10-2 . ASSEWGVDLNQPQH
TRBV7-3 TRBD1 ASSLKAGQGAGGELF
TRBV5-4 TRBD1 ASSLLDRRGIEKLF
TRBV2 TRBD1 ASSEDRGRNQPQH
TRBV2 TRBD1 ASSEDRGNTGELF
TRBV3-1/TRBV3-2 . ASSQDASGANVLT
TRBV2 TRBD1 ASSSGGGTEKLF
TRBV6-4 TRBD1 ASRRTRGQEAYCEQY
TRBV7-2 . ASSLAASYEQY
TRBV13 . ASSQNRLFNEQF
TRBV19 TRBD1 ATTLRWTGNYGYT